Listed below are T cell receptor beta chains from one sample, sequenced in a study of tumor and adjacent non-tumor tissue in lung cancer. MiXCR, applied by TCRdb to the multiplex PCR reads, yields one record per CDR3 protein. The profile shows 60,000 or so distinct CDR3 sequences, about 55% of them singletons. Sequencing was done on a sample of distant non-tumor lung tissue. The receptor set was obtained from an older man with non-small cell lung cancer. Both conserved end residues are trimmed from each CDR3.

j_gene,v_gene,CDR3aa
TRBJ2-1,TRBV7-8,ASSPRQYNEQF
TRBJ2-1,TRBV6-1,ASSRLAGDRFSGQF
TRBJ1-5,TRBV4-1,ASSQKLTSNQPQH
TRBJ2-1,TRBV5-1,ASSLDRAQF
TRBJ1-6,TRBV10-3,AISADRSYNSPLH
TRBJ2-1,TRBV11-2,ASSPDYNEQF
TRBJ2-2,TRBV11-3,ATSTRGTGELF
TRBJ1-1,TRBV12-3/TRBV12-4,ASSLAAGLAEAF
TRBJ2-7,TRBV4-1,ASSQGRASGGYGQY
TRBJ1-6,TRBV5-4,ANSFAGRRDSPLH
TRBJ1-2,TRBV29-1,SATGVGTGYGYT
TRBJ2-4,TRBV11-3,ASSLNRGDSINIQY
TRBJ2-3,TRBV28,ASMGTGGGTQY
TRBJ2-7,TRBV5-1,ASSFTGNYEQY
TRBJ2-3,TRBV29-1,SAAGTASTDTQY
TRBJ2-1,TRBV11-2,ASSSRTGTGSNEQF
TRBJ2-3,TRBV11-2,ASSLDRADTQY
TRBJ2-3,TRBV6-1,ASEQGAHTDTQY
TRBJ2-1,TRBV24-1,ATSGGFRNEQF
TRBJ2-1,TRBV20-1,RVEATSSSYNEQL
TRBJ2-7,TRBV11-1,ASSLVRLMDSYEQY
TRBJ2-3,TRBV5-1,ASSLGGTGSDTQY
TRBJ2-7,TRBV20-1,SARAIHLKALSYEQY
TRBJ2-3,TRBV7-9,ASSGPGQGALTDTQY
TRBJ1-2,TRBV29-1,STADRGSYGYT
TRBJ2-7,TRBV29-1,IIAGTQRSYEQY
TRBJ2-3,TRBV28,AIWESSTDTQY
TRBJ2-7,TRBV7-8,ASSSSLAESSYEQY
TRBJ1-5,TRBV12-3/TRBV12-4,DSTRDNNQPQH
TRBJ1-2,TRBV2,ASREEGYT
TRBJ2-7,TRBV4-1,AGSTNYEQY